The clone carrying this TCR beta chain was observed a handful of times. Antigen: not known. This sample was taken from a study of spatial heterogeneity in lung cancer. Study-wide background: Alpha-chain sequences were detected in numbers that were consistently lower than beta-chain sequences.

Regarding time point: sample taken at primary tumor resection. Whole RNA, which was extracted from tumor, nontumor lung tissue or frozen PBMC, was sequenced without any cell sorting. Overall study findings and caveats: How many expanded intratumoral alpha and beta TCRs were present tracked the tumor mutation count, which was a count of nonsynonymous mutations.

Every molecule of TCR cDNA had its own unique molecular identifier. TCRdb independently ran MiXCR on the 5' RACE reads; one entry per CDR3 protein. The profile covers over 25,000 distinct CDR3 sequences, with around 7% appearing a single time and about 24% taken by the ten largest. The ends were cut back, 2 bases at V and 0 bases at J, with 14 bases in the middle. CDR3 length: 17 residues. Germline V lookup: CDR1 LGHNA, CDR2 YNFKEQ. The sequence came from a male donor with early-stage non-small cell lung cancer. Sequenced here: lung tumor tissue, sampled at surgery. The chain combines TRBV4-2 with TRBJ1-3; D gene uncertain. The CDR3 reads CASSQRPLTPSGNTIYF. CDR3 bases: TGTGCCAGCAGCCAACGGCCACTTACCCCCTCTGGAAACACCATATATTTT.